Following are 15 T cell receptor beta chains from one sample sequenced in a study of CD8 T cells in ankylosing spondylitis. TCRdb reprocessed the 5' RACE reads via MiXCR and lists one record per CDR3 protein. The table shows about 39,000 distinct CDR3 sequences, with approximately 10% occurring only once. The source material was blood, either unsorted or a sorted T cell fraction (not recorded which). Receptors originate from a male donor with ankylosing spondylitis or in good health (not recorded which).

The table lists this clonotype with a few counts. The chain combines TRBV20-1 with TRBJ1-2; no firm D call. Germline V gene lookup returns CDR1 DFQATT and CDR2 SNEGSKA (reference sequence). Trimming removed 6 bases from V and 9 bases from J, with 17 bases in between. The CDR3 consists of 12 residues. The CDR3 protein is CSAVANTHRYTF. The CDR3 DNA reads as TGCAGTGCAGTGGCCAATACTCATCGCTACACCTTC.

This clonotype showed up many times. The gene calls are TRBV20-1 and TRBJ2-3, with a tentative D call TRBD1 (6 bases). This CDR3 spans 14 amino acids. The V gene lost 6 bases and the J gene lost 2 bases, with 15 bases spanning the gap. Germline V gene data show CDR1 as DFQATT and CDR2 as SNEGSKA (reference sequence). Here the CDR3 reads CSAWPDRNTDTQYF. The CDR3 bases are TGCAGTGCCTGGCCGGACAGAAACACAGATACGCAGTATTTT.

This rearrangement joins TRBV5-4 to TRBJ2-1; 9 nucleotides line up with TRBD2. The ends lost 5 bases at V and 4 bases at J; junction bases unmatched: 7. The germline CDR1 and CDR2 sequences are SGHNT and YYREEE (reference sequence). The CDR3 loop spans 15 amino acids. CDR3 DNA sequence: TGTGCCAGCAGTGGGAGCGGGAGGATATACAATGAGCAGTTCTTC. It specifies CASSGSGRIYNEQFF.

The sample holds a few counts of this clonotype. The chain has TRBV7-9 and TRBJ2-7; TRBD2 agrees at 7 bases. Germline V gives CDR1 SEHNR, CDR2 FQNEAQ (reference sequence). After removal of 0 bases from V and 5 bases from J, the junction contained 4 bases not matched to a gene. This CDR3 has 14 residues. As DNA, the CDR3 is TGTGCCAGCAGCTTAGCGCGGGAGATCGACGAGCAGTACTTC. Residues: CASSLAREIDEQYF.

The sample holds many counts of this clonotype. V and J are TRBV3-1 and TRBJ2-5, with D perhaps matching TRBD1 (6 bases). Germline CDR1 and CDR2: LGHDT and YNNKEL (reference sequence). V was pared by 0 bases and J by 6 bases, with 11 bases between. The CDR3 covers 14 residues. Written as DNA, the CDR3 is TGTGCCAGCAGCCAAGATGCAGGGGTGCAGACCCAGTACTTC. Encoded protein: CASSQDAGVQTQYF.

This clonotype has a count of ten or more. The chain has TRBV5-1 and TRBJ1-1; 8 bases align to TRBD1. The CDR3 loop spans 15 amino acids. J was trimmed by 1 base and V by 4 bases; bases with no gene match: 6. Germline values: CDR1 SGHRS, CDR2 YFSETQ. CDR3 nucleotide sequence: TGCGCCAGCAGCCCAATCGGACAGGGGAACACTGAAGCTTTCTTT. This translates into CASSPIGQGNTEAFF.

In this sample, this clonotype turned up many times. The J gene is TRBJ2-1, the V gene TRBV4-3; D is unresolved. V lost 0 bases to trimming and J lost 5 bases, with 5 bases between them. CDR1 and CDR2 (germline): LGHNA, YSLEER. This CDR3 contains 13 residues. The DNA of the CDR3 is TGCGCCAGCAGCCAAGATTGGGACAATGAGCAGTTCTTC. Its translation is CASSQDWDNEQFF.

This clonotype was counted at least ten times. V gene TRBV5-5 combines with J gene TRBJ2-2; 7 positions match TRBD1. Looked up from germline, CDR1 is SGHKS and CDR2 is YYEKEE (reference sequence). The CDR3 totals 16 residues. V trimming: 5 bases; J trimming: 1 base; junction bases outside the gene matches: 8. CDR3 loop: CASRSTGTVNTGELFF. In DNA, the CDR3 is TGTGCCAGCAGGTCCACCGGGACAGTGAACACCGGGGAGCTGTTTTTT. Complete variable domain (other parts from reference TRBV5-5 and TRBJ2-2): DAGVTQSPTHLIKTRGQQVTLRCSPISGHKSVSWYQQVLGQGPQFIFQYYEKEERGRGNFPDRFSARQFPNYSSELNVNALLLGDSALYLCASRSTGTVNTGELFFGEGSRLTVL.

This clonotype was seen ten or more times. The chain joins TRBV4-1 to TRBJ2-5; TRBD2 agrees at 7 bases. The CDR3 extends over 16 amino acids. The trim removed 0 bases at V and 4 bases at J, leaving 8 bases unmatched. CDR1 and CDR2 from the germline V gene are MGHRA and YSYEKL. The CDR3 sequence is CASSQDGRSGVETQYF. In nucleotides, the CDR3 is TGCGCCAGCAGCCAAGATGGGAGGAGCGGGGTAGAGACCCAGTACTTC.

This clonotype came up many times. The genes are TRBV6-2 or TRBV6-3 and TRBJ2-5; D is perhaps TRBD2 (6 bases). Germline V CDR1 and CDR2: MNHEY, SVGEGT. Trimming removed 6 bases at V and 5 bases at J, with 25 bases between. The CDR3 covers 17 residues. In nucleotides, the CDR3 is TGTGCCAGCAGCCTACGCGGACCCGACGGGGGTGGGGAGACCCAGTACTTC. Its translation: CASSLRGPDGGGETQYF.

This clonotype was counted ten times or more. The chain carries TRBV4-1 and TRBJ1-6; 7 nucleotides align to TRBD1. J gave up 4 bases and V 5 bases, and 5 bases lay outside the gene matches. Per germline, CDR1 MGHRA and CDR2 YSYEKL. The CDR3 is 15 amino acids. The CDR3 sequence is CASSIGTAYNSPLHF. The CDR3 region has the DNA TGCGCCAGCAGCATAGGGACAGCTTATAATTCACCCCTCCACTTT.

This clonotype was counted ten times or more. The CDR3 coding sequence is TGTGCCAGCAGTGAGCGGGAGGGCCCATACAATGAGCAGTTCTTC. This sequence encodes CASSEREGPYNEQFF. The V and J genes are TRBV2 and TRBJ2-1, with TRBD2 matching 9 bases. The CDR3 sequence is 15 residues long. V lost 3 bases and J lost 4; bases outside the gene matches: 4. Germline values: CDR1 SNHLY, CDR2 FYNNEI. Drawing the rest from reference TRBV2 and TRBJ2-1, the complete variable domain is EPEVTQTPSHQVTQMGQEVILRCVPISNHLYFYWYRQILGQKVEFLVSFYNNEISEKSEIFDDQFSVERPDGSNFTLKIRSTKLEDSAMYFCASSEREGPYNEQFFGPGTRLTVL.

At least ten counts were recorded for this clonotype. V is TRBV5-1 and J is TRBJ2-5; tentative D call: TRBD2 (5 bases). The V gene's germline CDR1 is SGHRS and CDR2 YFSETQ. The CDR3 spans 15 residues. Between the trimmed V and J ends, which lost 0 bases and 2 bases, there was a span of 11 bases. In DNA, the CDR3 is TGCGCCAGCAGCTTGGAATCCCGGGGACAAGAGACCCAGTACTTC. This sequence encodes CASSLESRGQETQYF.

This clonotype was recorded at least ten times. This chain connects TRBV5-1 to TRBJ2-7; D gene unclear. Per the germline V gene, CDR1 is SGHRS and CDR2 is YFSETQ. Trimming stripped 0 bases from V and 1 base from J, with 5 bases between. The CDR3 is 13 residues long. The CDR3 reads CASSLDVSYEQYF. The DNA of the CDR3 is TGCGCCAGCAGCTTGGACGTTTCCTACGAGCAGTACTTC. Based on the CDR3 plus reference TRBV5-1 and TRBJ2-7, the full variable domain is KAGVTQTPRYLIKTRGQQVTLSCSPISGHRSVSWYQQTPGQGLQFLFEYFSETQRNKGNFPGRFSGRQFSNSRSEMNVSTLELGDSALYLCASSLDVSYEQYFGPGTRLTVT.

This clonotype was found many times. The rearrangement joins TRBV14 to TRBJ2-7, with D uncertain. Germline assignment: CDR1 SGHDN and CDR2 FVKESK. V was clipped by 4 bases and J by 6 bases, with 10 bases between them. The CDR3 has 12 amino acids. CDR3 DNA sequence: TGTGCCAGCAGCCCTTCAAGCGCCGAGCAGTACTTC. It yields the protein CASSPSSAEQYF.